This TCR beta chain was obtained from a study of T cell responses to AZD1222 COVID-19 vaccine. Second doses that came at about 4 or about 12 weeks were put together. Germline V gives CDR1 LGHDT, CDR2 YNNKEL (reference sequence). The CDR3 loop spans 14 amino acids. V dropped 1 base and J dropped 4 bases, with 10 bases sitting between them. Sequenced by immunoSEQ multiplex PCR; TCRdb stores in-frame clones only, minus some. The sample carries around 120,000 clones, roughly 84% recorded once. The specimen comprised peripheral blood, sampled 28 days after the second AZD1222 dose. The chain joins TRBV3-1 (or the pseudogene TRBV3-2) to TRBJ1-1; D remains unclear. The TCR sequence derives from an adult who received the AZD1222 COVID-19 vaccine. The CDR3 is CASSQGYLSTEAFF. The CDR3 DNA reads TGTGCCAGCAGCCAAGGGTACCTGAGCACTGAAGCTTTCTTT.